Included here is one T cell receptor (beta chain) sequence, with context. This entry is derived from a study of cytomegalovirus exposure and HLA in healthy donors. Germline CDR1 and CDR2: MNHEY and SVGAGI. Trimming cost V 6 bases and J 3 bases; bases outside gene matches: 1. CDR3 length: 14 amino acids. PCR employed 60 Vbeta and 13 Jbeta primers. In the original analysis: A follow-up analysis tallied about 80 million unique TCR beta chains, approximately 11 million shared. Profiled with immunoSEQ multiplex PCR; TCRdb holds only in-frame clones, not every one. The D gene and trimming were derived from the DNA, and the V and J assignments and clone size from that table. The table records around 200,000 clones, 74% of them present only once. The donors comprised healthy bone marrow donors.

This chain links TRBV6-5 with TRBJ2-7, with 14 bases lining up with TRBD2. The sample consisted of PBMCs. The clonotype originates from a woman aged 25 to 39 in good health and CMV-seropositive. In nucleotides, the CDR3 is TGTGCCAGCAGGGGACTAGCGGGAGTCTACGAGCAGTACTTC. Encoded protein: CASRGLAGVYEQYF.